This TCR beta chain was sequenced in a study of neurological immune-mediated disorders (dated 2019 in TCRdb). Broadly, across the study: Using UMI-based sequencing, the study compared peripheral blood TCR-beta repertoires from patients with HTLV-I-associated myelopathy (HAM/TSP), patients with multiple sclerosis, and healthy controls. The cohort included some 66 subjects: about 15 with HAM/TSP, around 34 with multiple sclerosis, and 20 or so healthy controls. Alongside PBMC samples, the set of about 100 TCR-beta libraries contained longitudinal samples, technical triplicates, and paired CD4+ and CD8+ T-cell subsets that had been sorted.

Unsorted PBMC libraries were generated from 2 million PBMCs stored in RNAlater at -80 °C until RNA extraction. PBMCs were separated from peripheral blood using Ficoll-Hypaque density gradient centrifugation and then cryopreserved in liquid nitrogen. Broader findings and caveats from the paper: TCR clonal expansion was highest in HAM/TSP patients and lowest in MS patients, with MS patients falling below even healthy controls. Across subjects, expanded clones never shared an identical CDR3 amino acid sequence, which suggests that the TCR-beta repertoires in every group were private.

The CDR3 numbers 14 residues from cysteine through phenylalanine. Only the CDR3 portion is preserved as DNA: 42 bases, with reading frame beginning at the first base. V has 5 bases trimmed and J has 9 bases trimmed; junction bases matching no gene number 10. Reading the germline V gene (reference sequence) gives CDR1 SGHAT and CDR2 FQDESV. cDNA synthesis used template-switch 5'RACE with a primer carrying a 10-nucleotide random unique molecular identifier tagging each TCR transcript. Every sequencing run covered 15-18 subjects and yielded more than 160 million TCR-beta sequences. The RNeasy kit was used for extraction of total RNA. TCR-beta VDJ regions were amplified with primers for the TCR constant region and the 5'RACE anchor, using the KAPA Real-time Library Amplification kit. A first PCR added sample indexes and Illumina adaptors, after which a second PCR increased the library yield. After Ampure bead purification, the roughly 650 bp TCR product was size-selected on a 2% E-gel SizeSelection system. Before pooling, libraries had their quality checked on a Bioanalyzer, their concentration measured with Qubit, and their quantity determined with the Kapa Library Quantification kit. An Illumina HiSeq 2500 sequenced the libraries paired-end 2 x 150 bp. To increase sequence diversity, roughly 24-32% phiX was spiked into each library pool. The study's own analysis went as follows. The UMI-based MiGEC pipeline processed quality-filtered reads and removed over 80% of raw TCR sequences during error correction. IMGT germline references were used for alignment of VDJ genes, and clonotypes were defined by a unique CDR3 amino acid sequence together with V-J genes. VDJtools evaluated clonal expansion, Shannon diversity and CDR3 relatedness (CalcPairwiseDistances, ClusterSamples); CLCbio workbench built phylogenetic trees. Expanded clones were defined as having at least 8 unique UMIs, based on coefficient-of-variation modelling across technical triplicates. In-frame beta chains were kept once TCRdb had trimmed the public reads at Q25 with fastp and called clones with MiXCR. For every CDR3 protein sequence, its rows merge into one entry that carries the most common genes and DNA. TCRdb assigned the V and J calls; the authors' analysis was not used. This sample comprises 50,000 to 55,000 distinct CDR3 sequences, 10% of them detected only once. Jointly, the top ten make up 5.3% of the sample.

This clonotype was seen many times. Its antigen target is currently unknown. Per-nucleotide qualities are absent, and no much larger clonotype sits a single base away. Sequencing was carried out using PBMCs. The receptor's source is a man in his 70s with HTLV-1-associated myelopathy (HAM/TSP). The V gene is TRBV11-1 and the J gene is TRBJ2-1; 7 bases in the middle match TRBD2. The CDR3 in this case is CASSKTTSWGEQFF. The DNA sequence reads TGTGCCAGCAGCAAAACGACTAGCTGGGGTGAGCAGTTCTTC.